This TCR beta chain stems from a study of blood T cells in healthy people across ages. Study as a whole: About one barcoded beta molecule per two T cells was the capture yield of template switching.

Trimming shortened V by 4 bases and J by 1 base, and 27 bases separated the two germline ends. The CDR3 is 19 amino acids. Germline CDR1 is SGHDT and CDR2 is YYEEEE. Concerning this clonotype itself: Its specificity is unknown.

The second PCR ran about 6 to 12 cycles with a sample-barcoded 5' primer and J-beta primers. MiXCR was run by TCRdb on the 5' RACE reads, yielding one entry per CDR3 protein. The table lists about 680,000 distinct CDR3 sequences, about half of them singletons. General study findings and limits: In older individuals, TCR beta diversity per million T cells was lower, falling roughly linearly with age. Relative to aged donors, long-lived donors carried more naive CD4+ cells and displayed higher diversity.

Specimen: blood. The chain recombines TRBV5-6 with TRBJ2-7; a weak D match, TRBD2 (5 bases). This sequence was found in a woman between 55 and 75 years old in good health. In nucleotides, the CDR3 is TGTGCCAGCAGCAATGACCCAGATAACGAGGGAGTGGCGTCCTACGAGCAGTACTTC. This sequence encodes CASSNDPDNEGVASYEQYF. The variable domain in full, completed from reference TRBV5-6 and TRBJ2-7, reads DAGVTQSPTHLIKTRGQQVTLRCSPKSGHDTVSWYQQALGQGPQFIFQYYEEEERQRGNFPDRFSGHQFPNYSSELNVNALLLGDSALYLCASSNDPDNEGVASYEQYFGPGTRLTVT.